This T cell receptor (beta chain) was identified during a study of blood T cell repertoires in COVID-19. Study information: Collection of acute and convalescent COVID-19 samples took place in the United States, Italy and Spain. T cells, B-cell-depleted T cells, or PBMCs provided the cDNA or gDNA that served as material.

Looked up from germline, CDR1 is SGHRS and CDR2 is YFSETQ. Losses at the gene ends were 0 bases for V and 5 bases for J; bases not matched to a gene: 4. There are 15 residues in the CDR3. Seattle patient enrollment occurred during active infection, with longitudinal follow-up thereafter. Clones were read by immunoSEQ multiplex PCR, and TCRdb kept only the in-frame ones, dropping some. The sample yields 65,000 or so clones, approximately 80% seen once. The material sequenced was peripheral blood. The rearrangement joins TRBV5-1 to TRBJ1-2; TRBD1 matches at 10 bases. The TCR sequence derives from a man aged 25-40 years with COVID-19, enrolled during active disease. The CDR3 is CASSLGQGARYGYTF. Here the CDR3 DNA reads TGCGCCAGCAGCTTGGGACAGGGGGCGCGGTATGGCTACACCTTC.